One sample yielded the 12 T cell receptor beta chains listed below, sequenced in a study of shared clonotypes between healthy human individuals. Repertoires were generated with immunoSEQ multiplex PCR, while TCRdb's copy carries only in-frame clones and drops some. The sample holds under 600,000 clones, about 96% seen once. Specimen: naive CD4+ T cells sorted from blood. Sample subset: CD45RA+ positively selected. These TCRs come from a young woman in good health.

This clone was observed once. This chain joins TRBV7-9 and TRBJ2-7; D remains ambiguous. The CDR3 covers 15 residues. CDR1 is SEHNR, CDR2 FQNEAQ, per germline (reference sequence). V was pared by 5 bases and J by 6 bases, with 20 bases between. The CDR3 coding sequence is TGTGCCAGCAGCCTAAGGTCGGTAACCCCTTCCGAGCAGTACTTC. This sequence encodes CASSLRSVTPSEQYF.

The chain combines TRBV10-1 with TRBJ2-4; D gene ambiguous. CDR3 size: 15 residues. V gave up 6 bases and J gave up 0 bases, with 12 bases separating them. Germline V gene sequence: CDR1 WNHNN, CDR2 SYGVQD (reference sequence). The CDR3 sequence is CASRTPLLAKNIQYF. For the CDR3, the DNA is TGCGCCAGCAGAACACCACTACTAGCCAAAAACATTCAGTACTTC.

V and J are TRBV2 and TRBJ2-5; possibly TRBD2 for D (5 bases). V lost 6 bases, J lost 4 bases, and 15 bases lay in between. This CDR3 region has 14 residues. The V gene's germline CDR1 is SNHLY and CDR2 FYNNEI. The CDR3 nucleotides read TGTGCCAGCAGGGGATTTAGCGTGGGAGAGACCCAGTACTTC. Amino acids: CASRGFSVGETQYF.

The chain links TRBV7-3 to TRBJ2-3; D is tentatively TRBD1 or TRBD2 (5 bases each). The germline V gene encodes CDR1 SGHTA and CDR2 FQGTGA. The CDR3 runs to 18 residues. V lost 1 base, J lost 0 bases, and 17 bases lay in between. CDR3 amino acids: CASSLRIDRDPSTDTQYF. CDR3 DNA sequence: TGTGCCAGCAGCTTAAGGATAGATCGGGACCCGAGCACAGATACGCAGTATTTT.

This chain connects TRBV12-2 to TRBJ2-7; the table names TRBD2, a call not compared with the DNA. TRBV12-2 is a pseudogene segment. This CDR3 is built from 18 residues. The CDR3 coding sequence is TGTGCAAGTCGCCCACCTGGGACTAGCGGGCGTAGCTCCTACGAGCAGTACTTC. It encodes CASRPPGTSGRSSYEQYF.

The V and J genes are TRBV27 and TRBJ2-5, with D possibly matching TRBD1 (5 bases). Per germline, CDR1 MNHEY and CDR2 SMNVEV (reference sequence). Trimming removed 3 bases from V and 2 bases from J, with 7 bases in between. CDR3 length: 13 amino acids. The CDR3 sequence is CASSFYRQETQYF. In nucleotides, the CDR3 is TGTGCCAGCAGTTTTTACAGGCAAGAGACCCAGTACTTC.

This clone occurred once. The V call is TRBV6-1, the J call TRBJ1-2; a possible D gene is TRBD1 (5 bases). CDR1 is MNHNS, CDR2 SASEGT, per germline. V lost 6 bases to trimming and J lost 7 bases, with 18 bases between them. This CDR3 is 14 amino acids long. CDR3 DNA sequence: TGTGCCAGCAGGGTGACGGGGGTGGTCGGTGGCTACACCTTC. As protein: CASRVTGVVGGYTF.

In nucleotides, the CDR3 is TGTGCCAGCAGTTCCGGATCTGCGGGCATTCAGCCCCAGCATTTT. Amino acid sequence: CASSSGSAGIQPQHF. The chain couples TRBV28 to TRBJ1-5; D unresolved. There are 15 residues in the CDR3. Germline V CDR1 and CDR2: MDHEN, SYDVKM. V was shortened by 4 bases and J by 6 bases, with 16 bases between the two germline ends.

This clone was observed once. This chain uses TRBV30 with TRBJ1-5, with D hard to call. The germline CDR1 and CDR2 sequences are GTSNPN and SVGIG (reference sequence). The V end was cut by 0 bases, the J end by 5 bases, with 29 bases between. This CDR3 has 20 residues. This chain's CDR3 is CAWSVGVAYLHSIPDQPQHF. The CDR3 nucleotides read TGTGCCTGGAGTGTTGGGGTGGCCTACCTCCACTCTATACCAGATCAGCCCCAGCATTTT.

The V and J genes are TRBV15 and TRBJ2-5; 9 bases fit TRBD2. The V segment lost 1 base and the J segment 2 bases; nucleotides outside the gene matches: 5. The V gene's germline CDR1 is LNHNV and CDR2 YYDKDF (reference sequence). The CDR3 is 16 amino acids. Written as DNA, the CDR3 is TGTGCCACCAGCAGAGCCCTAGCGGGAACGCAAGAGACCCAGTACTTC. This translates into CATSRALAGTQETQYF.

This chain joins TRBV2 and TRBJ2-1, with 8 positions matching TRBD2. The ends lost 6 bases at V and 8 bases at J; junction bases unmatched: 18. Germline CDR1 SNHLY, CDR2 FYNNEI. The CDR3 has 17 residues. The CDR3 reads CASRSGSGRGVHDEQFF. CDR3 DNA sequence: TGTGCCAGCAGATCGGGGAGCGGGAGAGGGGTACACGATGAGCAGTTCTTC.

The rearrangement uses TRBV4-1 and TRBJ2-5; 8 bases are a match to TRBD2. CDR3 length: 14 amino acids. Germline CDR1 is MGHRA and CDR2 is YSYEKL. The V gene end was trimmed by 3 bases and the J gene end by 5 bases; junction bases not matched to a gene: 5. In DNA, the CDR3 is TGCGCCAGCAGCCAGAGAGCGGGAGCGGAGACCCAGTACTTC. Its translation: CASSQRAGAETQYF.